This passage covers 4 T cell receptor beta chains from one sample sequenced in a study of cytotoxic CD8 clonotypes in ibrutinib-treated CLL. The method was immunoSEQ multiplex PCR; TCRdb's version includes in-frame clones alone and lacks a portion of them. This table holds some 350,000 clones, 67% found once. Sequencing used PBMCs, obtained after 36 months of ibrutinib treatment. These receptors were taken from a human donor with chronic lymphocytic leukemia.

Only a few counts were recorded for this clone. This chain's CDR3 is CAISESAGRDTQYF. In DNA form, the CDR3 reads TGTGCCATCAGTGAGTCGGCAGGGCGAGATACGCAGTATTTT. The chain links TRBV10-3 to TRBJ2-3, with a possible D match to TRBD1 (5 bases). Trimming removed 0 bases at V and 5 bases at J, with 9 bases between. The CDR3 loop spans 14 amino acids. CDR1 is ENHRY, CDR2 SYGVKD, per germline.

The chain carries TRBV14 and TRBJ2-3; weak D call: TRBD2 (5 bases). V lost 3 bases and J lost 2, with 15 bases in between. The CDR3 loop spans 16 amino acids. Germline lookup yields CDR1 SGHDN and CDR2 FVKESK. The DNA of the CDR3 is TGTGCCAGCAGCCATCGGAGAGGGCGATCCACAGATACGCAGTATTTT. It encodes CASSHRRGRSTDTQYF.

The chain joins TRBV9 to TRBJ2-5; possible D gene TRBD1, 6 bases. Germline-derived CDR1 and CDR2 are SGDLS and YYNGEE. V shed 0 bases and J shed 5 bases, with 17 bases lying between them. This CDR3 is built from 16 residues. The CDR3 sequence is CASSVEQGGVLETQYF. The CDR3 region has the DNA TGTGCCAGCAGCGTAGAACAGGGCGGAGTGCTTGAGACCCAGTACTTC.

V and J are TRBV5-4 and TRBJ1-2; no definite D call. The CDR3 spans 15 residues. The germline CDR1 and CDR2 sequences are SGHNT and YYREEE (reference sequence). V was shortened by 1 base and J by 0 bases, with 10 bases between the two germline ends. This CDR3 reads CASSLLLSTNYGYTF. CDR3 bases: TGTGCCAGCAGCTTGTTGTTGTCCACTAACTATGGCTACACCTTC.